This T cell receptor beta chain was captured in a study of T cells in Graves' hyperthyroidism and ophthalmopathy. It was RNA transcripts that yielded the amplified TCR beta CDR3 regions. HTBI primers drove first-round RT-PCR of the TCR CDR3. TCRdb re-analysed the multiplex PCR reads in MiXCR, keeping a single row per CDR3 protein. The table has 93,000 or so distinct CDR3 sequences, about half seen once; the top ten hold roughly 25%. Germline lookup yields CDR1 SGHVS and CDR2 FNYEAQ. There are 13 residues in the CDR3. V trimming: 5 bases; J trimming: 10 bases; junction bases outside the gene matches: 2.

The sequence was collected from a man aged 35 to 55 with Graves' hyperthyroidism. Material for sequencing was blood. The genes are TRBV7-6 and TRBJ2-2; 12 nucleotides agree with TRBD2. CDR3 DNA sequence: TGTGCCAGCAGCAGGACTAGCGGGGTGGAGCTGTTTTTT. It specifies CASSRTSGVELFF.